Below, 25 T cell receptor beta chains from the same sample are listed, as sequenced in a study of T cell repertoires in cytomegalovirus infection. TCRdb reprocessed the reads with MiXCR, giving one entry per CDR3 protein. The sample comprises approximately 150,000 distinct CDR3 sequences, roughly a sixth of which are singletons, and about 17% rests with the top ten. Sample: CD8+ T cells from PBMCs. The receptors were gathered from a human donor in good health (CMV status not recorded). Some clones in this sample may be carry-over from other donors' samples.

This clonotype was seen a single time. At one end the junction does not follow the germline gene, possibly because of a read error. V and J are TRBV7-8 and TRBJ2-1; the match to TRBD2 covers 8 bases. From germline, CDR1 is SGHVS and CDR2 FQNEAQ. The CDR3 contains 15 residues. The CDR3 loop reads CASSSGGSGINDQFF. The CDR3 DNA reads TGTGCCAGCAGCTCCGGGGGTAGCGGGATCAATGACCAGTTCTTC.

The V gene is TRBV2, the J gene TRBJ2-7, with TRBD1 matching 7 bases. V was pared by 6 bases and J by 6 bases, with 8 bases of the junction left unmatched. The length of the CDR3 is 13 residues. The germline CDR1 and CDR2 sequences are SNHLY and FYNNEI. For the CDR3, the DNA is TGTGCCAGCAGCCCCGGGACAGTAGCCGAGCAGTACTTC. It is translated as CASSPGTVAEQYF. The whole variable domain, filled in from reference TRBV2 and TRBJ2-7, reads EPEVTQTPSHQVTQMGQEVILRCVPISNHLYFYWYRQILGQKVEFLVSFYNNEISEKSEIFDDQFSVERPDGSNFTLKIRSTKLEDSAMYFCASSPGTVAEQYFGPGTRLTVT.

This chain uses TRBV6-5 with TRBJ1-2; TRBD1 is a possible D gene (5 bases). V was cut by 0 bases and J by 8 bases, with 16 bases left in between. The CDR3 contains 15 residues. Germline V gives CDR1 MNHEY, CDR2 SVGAGI. Here the CDR3 DNA reads TGTGCCAGCAGTTACTCGAACGGGGCCGGGGCCGGCTACACCTTC. It specifies CASSYSNGAGAGYTF.

J is TRBJ1-1 and V is TRBV20-1; D gene ambiguous. Trimming removed 3 bases from V and 8 bases from J, with 16 bases in between. The germline gives CDR1 DFQATT, CDR2 SNEGSKA (reference sequence). CDR3 length equals 13 residues. This CDR3 is CSARVTYGLEAFF. The CDR3 DNA sequence: TGCAGTGCTAGGGTGACGTACGGATTGGAAGCTTTCTTT.

This clonotype was picked up a small number of times. This sequence joins TRBV7-9 and TRBJ2-5; tentatively, D is TRBD1 (6 bases). Germline V lookup: CDR1 SEHNR, CDR2 FQNEAQ (reference sequence). The CDR3 is 16 residues long. The V end was cut by 4 bases, the J end by 1 base, with 16 bases between. CDR3 DNA sequence: TGTGCCAGCAGCTCTCTGACCACGACAGGCCAAGAGACCCAGTACTTC. It specifies CASSSLTTTGQETQYF.

The V gene is TRBV7-9, the J gene TRBJ1-2; 10 nucleotides match TRBD1. The germline V gene has CDR1 SEHNR and CDR2 FQNEAQ (reference sequence). V shed 5 bases and J 8 bases; nucleotides not matched to a gene: 8. The CDR3 contains 14 residues. CDR3 sequence (DNA): TGTGCCAGCAGCCTCTCCGGGACAGGGGAAGGCTACACCTTC. This translates into CASSLSGTGEGYTF.

The sample holds a few counts of this clonotype. The chain employs TRBV12-3 or TRBV12-4 and TRBJ2-5; D is unclear. Trimming shortened V by 2 bases and J by 3 bases, and 7 bases separated the two germline ends. The CDR3 covers 13 residues. CDR3 nucleotides: TGTGCCAGCAGTTTATTTCGGAAAGAGACCCAGTACTTC. It specifies CASSLFRKETQYF.

The chain recombines TRBV19 with TRBJ2-7; 8 bases align to TRBD1. From germline, CDR1 is LNHDA and CDR2 SQIVND (reference sequence). The V and J ends lost 11 bases and 3 bases, in that order; junction bases with no gene match: 3. The CDR3 is made up of 11 amino acids. The CDR3 protein is CASDRGYEQYF. CDR3 nucleotide sequence: TGTGCCTCCGACAGGGGCTACGAGCAGTACTTC.

This clonotype was detected a few times. The V call is TRBV7-2, the J call TRBJ2-3; D not certain. V was clipped by 3 bases and J by 2 bases, with 9 bases between them. Germline loops: CDR1 SGHTA, CDR2 FQGNSA. The CDR3 loop spans 14 amino acids. The CDR3 DNA reads as TGTGCCAGCAGCTTTGAGTTACCCACAGATACGCAGTATTTT. This encodes CASSFELPTDTQYF.

This clonotype was counted between two and nine times. This chain connects TRBV29-1 to TRBJ2-1, with TRBD2 as a possible D gene (6 bases). The CDR3 has 15 amino acids. The germline V gene has CDR1 SQVTM and CDR2 ANQGSEA. V shed 6 bases and J shed 5 bases, with 20 bases lying between them. CDR3 region: CSVETLSGTHNEQFF. Here the CDR3 DNA reads TGCAGCGTCGAAACCCTATCCGGGACTCACAATGAGCAGTTCTTC.

This clonotype was detected only a few times. This chain connects TRBV14 to TRBJ2-1; no clear D gene. V was pared by 0 bases and J by 1 base, with 4 bases between. CDR3 length equals 14 residues. Germline loops: CDR1 SGHDN, CDR2 FVKESK. The CDR3 DNA reads as TGTGCCAGCAGCCAAGAGGGGTCCTACAATGAGCAGTTCTTC. This encodes CASSQEGSYNEQFF.

This clonotype was found a few times. V gene TRBV7-6 combines with J gene TRBJ2-2; D is perhaps TRBD2 (7 bases). Germline V lookup: CDR1 SGHVS, CDR2 FNYEAQ. There are 16 residues in the CDR3. V was cut by 2 bases and J by 0 bases, with 10 bases left in between. CDR3 nucleotide sequence: TGTGCCAGCAGCTTAAGGGGGGGTGCGAACACCGGGGAGCTGTTTTTT. Translated: CASSLRGGANTGELFF.

The chain is built from TRBV14 and TRBJ1-2; a possible D gene is TRBD1 (5 bases). Per the germline V gene, CDR1 is SGHDN and CDR2 is FVKESK. The CDR3 sequence is 14 residues long. The V gene lost 0 bases and the J gene lost 1 base, with 6 bases spanning the gap. In DNA form, the CDR3 reads TGTGCCAGCAGCCAAGATCAGGGTAACTATGGCTACACCTTC. Translated: CASSQDQGNYGYTF.

In this sample, this clonotype turned up many times. The chain carries TRBV20-1 and TRBJ2-3; 13 bases agree with TRBD2. Germline loops: CDR1 DFQATT, CDR2 SNEGSKA (reference sequence). V dropped 0 bases and J dropped 0; count of bases not matched to a gene: 15. The CDR3 runs 21 residues. The CDR3 sequence: CSARDPGGLAGPSSSTDTQYF. The CDR3 region has the DNA TGCAGTGCTAGAGACCCCGGGGGACTAGCGGGACCTTCCTCTAGCACAGATACGCAGTATTTT.

The sample holds a few counts of this clonotype. This chain links TRBV6-2 or TRBV6-3 with TRBJ2-1; weak D call: TRBD2 (6 bases). The germline V gene encodes CDR1 MNHEY and CDR2 SVGEGT. Deletions cut 2 bases from V and 0 bases from J, with 11 bases between. The CDR3 has 16 amino acids. The CDR3 is CASSYLAMTSYNEQFF. The CDR3 region has the DNA TGTGCCAGCAGTTACCTAGCGATGACCTCCTACAATGAGCAGTTCTTC.

The chain joins TRBV6-2 or TRBV6-3 to TRBJ1-1, with D possibly matching TRBD1 (5 bases). Per the germline V gene, CDR1 is MNHEY and CDR2 is SVGEGT. The ends were cut back, 0 bases at V and 4 bases at J, with 21 bases in the middle. CDR3 length: 18 amino acids. The CDR3 DNA sequence: TGTGCCAGCAGTTACTCGAGGAGAGGACGGGGCGACAGCACTGAAGCTTTCTTT. This translates into CASSYSRRGRGDSTEAFF.

This clonotype was seen a handful of times. The chain joins TRBV20-1 to TRBJ2-7, with 9 bases fitting TRBD1. Germline assignment: CDR1 DFQATT and CDR2 SNEGSKA (reference sequence). V lost 8 bases to trimming and J lost 3 bases; unmatched junction nucleotides: 5. This CDR3 region has 12 residues. The CDR3 loop reads CSLGQGFYEQYF. The DNA of the CDR3 is TGCAGTCTTGGACAGGGGTTCTACGAGCAGTACTTC.

V and J are TRBV7-8 and TRBJ2-1; D is perhaps TRBD2 (5 bases). The V gene lost 0 bases and the J gene lost 7 bases, with 13 bases spanning the gap. CDR1 is SGHVS, CDR2 FQNEAQ, per germline. The CDR3 loop spans 15 amino acids. The CDR3 DNA follows: TGTGCCAGCAGCTTAGCCGGGAACTTCAGAAATGAGCAGTTCTTC. This gives the protein CASSLAGNFRNEQFF.

This sequence joins TRBV20-1 and TRBJ1-1; tentative D call: TRBD1 (6 bases). Deletions cut 5 bases from V and 1 base from J, with 14 bases between. Germline CDR1 reads DFQATT; CDR2 reads SNEGSKA (reference sequence). The CDR3 spans 14 residues. CDR3 residues: CSASEGGANTEAFF. In DNA, the CDR3 is TGCAGTGCTTCAGAAGGGGGAGCGAACACTGAAGCTTTCTTT.

This clonotype appeared many times. The genes are TRBV7-2 and TRBJ1-1; 11 bases are a match to TRBD1. Trimming took 3 bases from V and 1 from J; bases not matched to a gene: 4. The CDR3 totals 16 residues. Germline assignment: CDR1 SGHTA and CDR2 FQGNSA. DNA for the CDR3: TGTGCCAGCAGCTTGACTGGGACAGGGGGGAACACTGAAGCTTTCTTT. Its protein is CASSLTGTGGNTEAFF.

The V gene is TRBV28, the J gene TRBJ1-1; D possibly corresponds to TRBD1 (6 bases). Per germline, CDR1 MDHEN and CDR2 SYDVKM. This CDR3 region has 14 residues. With 4 bases removed from V and 9 bases from J, the gap between germline ends came to 18 bases. CDR3 sequence reads: CASSSLGRGRQAFF. As DNA, the CDR3 is TGTGCCAGCAGTTCCCTCGGACGGGGGCGGCAAGCTTTCTTT.

J is TRBJ2-5 and V is TRBV28, with D unresolved. Trimming stripped 1 base from V and 1 base from J, with 7 bases between. CDR3 length: 14 residues. CDR1 and CDR2 from the germline V gene are MDHEN and SYDVKM. The CDR3 DNA reads TGTGCCAGCAGTTTATCCCAGCTCCAAGAGACCCAGTACTTC. This sequence encodes CASSLSQLQETQYF.

Only a few counts were recorded for this clonotype. J is TRBJ2-3 and V is TRBV28; D is unclear. In germline, CDR1 is MDHEN, CDR2 SYDVKM. V lost 2 bases and J 1 base, leaving 7 bases between the germline ends. The CDR3 loop spans 14 amino acids. In nucleotides, the CDR3 is TGTGCCAGCAGTTTAACTTCCCGCACAGATACGCAGTATTTT. Translation gives CASSLTSRTDTQYF.

The rearrangement uses TRBV7-3 and TRBJ2-3; D unclear. The CDR3 spans 15 residues. Trimming stripped 5 bases from V and 2 bases from J, with 14 bases between. Germline lookup yields CDR1 SGHTA and CDR2 FQGTGA. DNA of the CDR3: TGTGCCAGCAGCCTCGCCGAAGGCGCCACAGATACGCAGTATTTT. Its protein product is CASSLAEGATDTQYF.

The genes are TRBV28 and TRBJ1-5; D gene ambiguous. The CDR3 sequence is 14 residues long. Trimming shortened V by 6 bases and J by 4 bases, and 13 bases separated the two germline ends. CDR1 is MDHEN, CDR2 SYDVKM, per germline. The CDR3 reads CASSPRGANQPQHF. CDR3 in DNA: TGTGCCAGCAGCCCCCGCGGCGCAAATCAGCCCCAGCATTTT.